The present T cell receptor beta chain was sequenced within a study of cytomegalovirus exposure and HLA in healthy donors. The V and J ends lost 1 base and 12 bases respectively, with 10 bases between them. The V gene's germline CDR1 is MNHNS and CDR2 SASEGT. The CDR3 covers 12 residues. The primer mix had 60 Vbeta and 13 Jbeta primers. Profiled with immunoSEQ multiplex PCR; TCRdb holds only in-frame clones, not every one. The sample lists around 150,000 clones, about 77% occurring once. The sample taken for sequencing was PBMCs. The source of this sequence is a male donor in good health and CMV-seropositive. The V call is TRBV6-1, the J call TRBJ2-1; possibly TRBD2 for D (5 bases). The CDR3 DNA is TGTGCCAGCAGTGAAGTCGGGGTCAGGCAGTTCTTC. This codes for CASSEVGVRQFF.